Listed here are 3 T cell receptor beta chains from one sample, sequenced in a study of cytomegalovirus exposure and HLA in healthy donors. Both 60 Vbeta primers and 13 Jbeta primers went into the PCR. Method: immunoSEQ multiplex PCR; TCRdb's copy keeps in-frame clones and lacks some. Among more than 95,000 clones listed, around four fifths were seen once. The sequenced sample was PBMCs. The receptors here all came from a woman in her thirties or forties in good health and CMV-seronegative.

This sequence joins TRBV7-6 and TRBJ2-2; D may be TRBD1 (5 bases). The V and J ends lost 3 bases and 0 bases respectively, with 8 bases between them. CDR3 size: 15 residues. Germline CDR1 and CDR2: SGHVS and FNYEAQ. CDR3 sequence (DNA): TGTGCCAGCAGCTTGACAGTGGCGAACACCGGGGAGCTGTTTTTT. This encodes CASSLTVANTGELFF. The full variable domain, rest sourced from reference TRBV7-6 and TRBJ2-2, is GAGVSQSPRYKVTKRGQDVALRCDPISGHVSLYWYRQALGQGPEFLTYFNYEAQQDKSGLPNDRFSAERPEGSISTLTIQRTEQRDSAMYRCASSLTVANTGELFFGEGSRLTVL.

This clone came up a few times. The chain joins TRBV5-5 to TRBJ1-1; a weak D match, TRBD1 (5 bases). The CDR3 consists of 15 residues. Trimming left V 4 bases short and J 1 base short, with 14 bases between. Germline CDR1 and CDR2: SGHKS and YYEKEE (reference sequence). DNA of the CDR3: TGTGCCAGCAGCCCGCCCCTGACAGCGAACACTGAAGCTTTCTTT. The encoded protein is CASSPPLTANTEAFF.

The CDR3 nucleotides read TGTGCCACCAGCAGAGAGGACACACCGCTGTACAATGAGCAGTTCTTC. This gives the protein CATSREDTPLYNEQFF. The chain combines TRBV15 with TRBJ2-1, with D tentatively TRBD1 (5 bases). The CDR3 runs to 16 residues. V lost 0 bases to trimming and J lost 4 bases, with 13 bases between them. Germline V gene data show CDR1 as LNHNV and CDR2 as YYDKDF (reference sequence).